Below, one T cell receptor (beta chain) is given with its context. Its antigen is currently unknown. Sequencing was preceded by expansion of antigen-specific CD4+ T cells with viral peptide pools in the ViraFEST assay. Culture lasted 10 days before CD4+ T cell isolation. IL-2 medium supplanted half the medium on days 3 and 7. The record originates from a study of vaccination effects on CD4 cells after COVID-19. Study-wide background: Of the BNT162b2 and mRNA-1273 vaccines, participants received two doses of one or the other. Study-level findings and limits: Clones arising from infection and from vaccination showed marked clonal contraction late after vaccination. Of the vaccine-induced clones from healthy vaccinees, merely 1 of 255 recognized common cold coronaviruses as well.

Assay used: immunoSEQ multiplex PCR; TCRdb lists only in-frame clones, some missing. The profile covers about 79,000 clones, with roughly 72% appearing a single time and about 1.7% taken by the ten largest. Germline V gene lookup returns CDR1 GTSNPN and CDR2 SVGIG (reference sequence). V lost 1 base and J 1 base, leaving 13 bases between the germline ends. The CDR3 consists of 15 residues. This specimen was CD4+ T cells from PBMCs cultured with HCoV-229E spike peptides, taken before COVID-19 vaccination. This TCR came from a human donor who received a COVID-19 vaccine. This chain uses TRBV30 with TRBJ1-2; D unclear. The DNA for the CDR3 is TGTGCCTGGAGTGGGAGAGGCAGTAGTAACTATGGCTACACCTTC. Its translation: CAWSGRGSSNYGYTF.